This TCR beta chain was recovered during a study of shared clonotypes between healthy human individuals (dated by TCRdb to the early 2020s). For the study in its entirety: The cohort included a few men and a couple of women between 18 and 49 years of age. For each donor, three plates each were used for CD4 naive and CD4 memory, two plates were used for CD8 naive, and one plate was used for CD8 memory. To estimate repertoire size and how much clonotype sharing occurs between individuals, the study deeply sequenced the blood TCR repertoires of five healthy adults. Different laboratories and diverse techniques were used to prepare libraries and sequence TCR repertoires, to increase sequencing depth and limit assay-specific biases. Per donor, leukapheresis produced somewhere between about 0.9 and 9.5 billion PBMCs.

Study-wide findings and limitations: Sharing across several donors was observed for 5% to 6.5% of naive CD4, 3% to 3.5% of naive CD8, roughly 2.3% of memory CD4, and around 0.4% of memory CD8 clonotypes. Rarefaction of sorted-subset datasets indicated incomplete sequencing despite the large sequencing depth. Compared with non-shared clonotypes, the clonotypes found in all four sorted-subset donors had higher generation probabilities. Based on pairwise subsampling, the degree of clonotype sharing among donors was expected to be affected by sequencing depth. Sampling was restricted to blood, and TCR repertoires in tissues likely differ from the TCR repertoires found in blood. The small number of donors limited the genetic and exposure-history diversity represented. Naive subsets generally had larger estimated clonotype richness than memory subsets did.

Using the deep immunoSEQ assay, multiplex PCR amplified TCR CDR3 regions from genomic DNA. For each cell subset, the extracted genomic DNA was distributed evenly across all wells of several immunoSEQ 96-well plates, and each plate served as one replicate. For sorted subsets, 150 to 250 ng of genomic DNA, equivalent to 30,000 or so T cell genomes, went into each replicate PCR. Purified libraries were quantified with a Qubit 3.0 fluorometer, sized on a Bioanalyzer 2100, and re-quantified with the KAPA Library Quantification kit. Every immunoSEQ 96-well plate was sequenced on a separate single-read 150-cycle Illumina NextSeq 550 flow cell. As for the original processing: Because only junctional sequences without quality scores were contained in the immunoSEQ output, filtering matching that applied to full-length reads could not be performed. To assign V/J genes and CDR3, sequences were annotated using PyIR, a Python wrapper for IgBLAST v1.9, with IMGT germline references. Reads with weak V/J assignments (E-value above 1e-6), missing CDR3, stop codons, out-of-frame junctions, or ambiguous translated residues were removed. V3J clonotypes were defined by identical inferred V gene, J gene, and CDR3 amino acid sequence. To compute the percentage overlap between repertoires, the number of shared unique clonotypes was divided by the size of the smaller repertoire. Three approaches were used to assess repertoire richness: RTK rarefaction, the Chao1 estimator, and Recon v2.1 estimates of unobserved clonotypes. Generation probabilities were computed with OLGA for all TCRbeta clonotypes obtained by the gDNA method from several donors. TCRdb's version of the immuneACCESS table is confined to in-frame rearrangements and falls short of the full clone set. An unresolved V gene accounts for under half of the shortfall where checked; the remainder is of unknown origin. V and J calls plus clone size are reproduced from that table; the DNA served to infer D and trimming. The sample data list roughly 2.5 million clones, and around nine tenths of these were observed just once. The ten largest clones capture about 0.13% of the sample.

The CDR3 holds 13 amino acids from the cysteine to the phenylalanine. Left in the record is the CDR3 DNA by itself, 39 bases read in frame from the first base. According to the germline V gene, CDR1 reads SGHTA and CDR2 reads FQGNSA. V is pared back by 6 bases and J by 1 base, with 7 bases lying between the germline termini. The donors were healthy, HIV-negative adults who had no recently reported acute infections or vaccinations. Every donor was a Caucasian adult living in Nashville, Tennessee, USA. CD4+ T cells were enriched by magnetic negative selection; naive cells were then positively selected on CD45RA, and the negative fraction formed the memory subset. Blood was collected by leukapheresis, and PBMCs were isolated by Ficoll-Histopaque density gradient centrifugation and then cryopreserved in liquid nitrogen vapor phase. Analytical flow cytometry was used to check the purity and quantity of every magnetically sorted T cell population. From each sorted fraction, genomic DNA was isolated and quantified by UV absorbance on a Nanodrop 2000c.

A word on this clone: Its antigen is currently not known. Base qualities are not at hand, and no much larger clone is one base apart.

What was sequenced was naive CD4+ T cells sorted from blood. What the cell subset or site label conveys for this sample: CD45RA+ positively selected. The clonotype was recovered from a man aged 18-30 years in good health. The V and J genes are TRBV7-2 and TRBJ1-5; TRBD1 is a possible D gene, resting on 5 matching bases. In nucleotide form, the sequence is TGTGCCAGCAGACGGGACAGCAATCAGCCCCAGCATTTT. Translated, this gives CASRRDSNQPQHF.